This is a list of T cell receptor beta chains from one sample in a study of regulatory T cells in long-lasting Graves disease. TCRdb recomputed calls from the multiplex PCR reads with MiXCR, one row per CDR3 protein. Among 450,000 to 500,000 distinct CDR3 sequences listed, about a sixth were seen once. The sample also formed part of further work on T cells in Graves' hyperthyroidism and ophthalmopathy.

The specimen was peripheral blood mononuclear cells (PBMCs), collected at new diagnosis, from a patient treated with antithyroid drugs. The receptors stem from a man between 35 and 55 years old with Graves disease. The CDR3 runs from the conserved cysteine through the conserved F or W. Each record gives: J gene, V gene, clone size, D gene, CDR3 protein, CDR3 DNA. A D gene is named only where the DNA matches it firmly. Some rows mark clone size as missing; the rest say once, few, many or name a class of expanded clone.

TRBJ1-2 TRBV20-1 few TRBD1 CSARDRSGGWYGYTF TGCAGTGCTAGAGATAGGTCAGGGGGCTGGTATGGCTACACCTTC
TRBJ2-1 TRBV29-1 few . CSVEGRASYNEQFF TGCAGCGTTGAGGGGCGAGCTTCCTACAATGAGCAGTTCTTC
TRBJ2-1 TRBV20-1 few TRBD2 CSAREGRGSFGIYNEQFF TGCAGTGCTAGAGAAGGGCGGGGGAGCTTCGGTATCTACAATGAGCAGTTCTTC
TRBJ2-3 TRBV20-1 few . CSPSTDTQYF TGCAGCCCGAGCACAGATACGCAGTATTTT
TRBJ1-2 TRBV29-1 . . CSYRPFGVNYGYTF TGCAGCTATCGGCCCTTTGGAGTAAACTATGGCTACACCTTC
TRBJ2-7 TRBV29-1 once . CSVEQSSYEQYF TGCAGCGTTGAACAGAGCTCCTACGAGCAGTACTTC
TRBJ1-2 TRBV5-1 many . CASSLDPTGYGYTF TGCGCCAGCAGCTTAGACCCTACGGGCTATGGCTACACCTTC
TRBJ1-5 TRBV15 . . CATSRGVQPQHF TGTGCCACCAGCAGAGGGGTTCAGCCCCAGCATTTT
TRBJ2-6 TRBV6-1 many . CASSRAGNSGANVLTF TGTGCCAGCAGTAGGGCAGGCAACTCTGGGGCCAACGTCCTGACTTTC
TRBJ2-7 TRBV3-1 many . CASSQGPEQYF TGTGCCAGCAGCCAGGGGCCGGAGCAGTACTTC
TRBJ2-1 TRBV19 few TRBD2 CASSIEGTKHNEQFF TGTGCCAGTAGTATAGAAGGGACTAAACACAATGAGCAGTTCTTC
TRBJ2-7 TRBV7-9 many TRBD2 CASSGTSGPFSSYEQYF TGTGCCAGCAGCGGGACTAGCGGACCGTTCAGCTCCTACGAGCAGTACTTC
TRBJ1-1 TRBV12-5 many . CASGSSENTEAFF TGTGCTAGTGGTTCGTCAGAGAACACTGAAGCTTTCTTT
TRBJ2-4 TRBV28 many TRBD1 CASSRTGSAKNIQYF TGTGCCAGCAGTCGGACAGGGTCGGCCAAAAACATTCAGTACTTC
TRBJ1-5 TRBV24-1 many TRBD1 CATSDAPSGTGGRGNQPQHF TGTGCCACCAGTGATGCTCCGTCCGGGACAGGGGGCAGAGGCAATCAGCCCCAGCATTTT
TRBJ1-5 TRBV30 . . CAWSVWGNNQPQHF TGTGCCTGGAGTGTTTGGGGGAACAATCAGCCCCAGCATTTT
TRBJ1-6 TRBV30 . . CAWSVPHQGSIF TGTGCCTGGAGTGTACCGCACCAAGGTTCCATTTTT
TRBJ2-7 TRBV5-1 many TRBD2 CASRLQLADFSYEQYF TGCGCCAGCAGACTACAACTAGCGGACTTCTCCTACGAGCAGTACTTC
TRBJ2-3 TRBV20-1 many . CSADGLADTQYF TGCAGTGCCGACGGGCTCGCAGATACGCAGTATTTT
TRBJ2-1 TRBV20-1 many TRBD2 CSARSRLADSPGRSYNEQFF TGCAGTGCTAGATCGAGACTAGCGGACTCTCCCGGGAGGTCCTACAATGAGCAGTTCTTC
TRBJ2-7 TRBV3-1 many . CASSPRLIYEQYF TGTGCCAGCAGCCCTAGGTTGATCTACGAGCAGTACTTC
TRBJ2-1 TRBV5-1 many . CASSALSSYNEQFF TGTGCCAGCAGTGCCTTGAGCTCCTACAATGAGCAGTTCTTC
TRBJ2-2 TRBV6-5 . . CASSYSTEGKLFF TGTGCCAGCAGTTACTCGACTGAGGGCAAGCTGTTTTTT
TRBJ1-2 TRBV5-1 many . CASSPDSSYGYTF TGCGCCAGCAGCCCGGACAGTAGCTATGGCTACACCTTC
TRBJ2-2 TRBV5-6 . TRBD2 CASSLESAGDAGELFF TGTGCCAGCAGCTTGGAATCAGCGGGGGATGCCGGGGAGCTGTTTTTT
TRBJ1-1 TRBV12-3/TRBV12-4 many . CASSLAKRRRTEAFF TGTGCCAGCAGTTTAGCGAAGCGCAGGAGGACTGAAGCTTTCTTT
TRBJ1-4 TRBV12-3/TRBV12-4 . . CASSLSRSNEKPFF TGTGCCAGCAGTTTGAGCAGGAGTAATGAAAAACCGTTTTTT
TRBJ2-2 TRBV6-2/TRBV6-3 many TRBD2 CASSYQREGSGELFF TGTGCCAGCAGTTATCAGCGGGAGGGCTCCGGGGAGCTGTTTTTT
TRBJ2-2 TRBV6-1 few TRBD2 CASTPSGPGNTGELFF TGTGCCAGCACCCCTAGCGGGCCGGGGAACACCGGGGAGCTGTTTTTT
TRBJ2-3 TRBV2 many . CASSPDVPTDTQYF TGTGCCAGCAGCCCCGATGTCCCCACAGATACGCAGTATTTT
TRBJ2-7 TRBV7-2 many TRBD2 CASSQTSGMGYEQYF TGTGCCAGCAGCCAGACGAGCGGGATGGGCTACGAGCAGTACTTC
TRBJ2-1 TRBV4-1 many TRBD2 CASSLAGESYNEQFF TGCGCCAGCAGCCTAGCGGGAGAGTCCTACAATGAGCAGTTCTTC
TRBJ2-1 TRBV5-4 . TRBD2 CASSSLGLAGGGQFF TGTGCCAGCAGCTCCCTGGGACTAGCGGGAGGGGGGCAGTTCTTC
TRBJ2-1 TRBV24-1 . TRBD2 CATSGTSANEQFF TGTGCCACCTCTGGGACTAGCGCCAATGAGCAGTTCTTC
TRBJ2-3 TRBV3-1 many TRBD2 CASSPRWGASGSRETQYF TGTGCCAGCAGCCCCCGATGGGGGGCTAGCGGGAGTAGGGAGACGCAGTATTTT
TRBJ1-3 TRBV2 many . CASSGTGSGNTIYF TGTGCCAGCAGTGGTACAGGGTCAGGAAACACCATATATTTT
TRBJ1-1 TRBV5-1 many . CASSPGANTEAFF TGCGCCAGCAGTCCGGGGGCGAACACTGAAGCTTTCTTT
TRBJ2-1 TRBV6-2/TRBV6-3 . TRBD2 CASTPGTSGRAKISYNEQFF TGTGCCAGCACTCCAGGGACTAGCGGGAGGGCCAAGATCTCCTACAATGAGCAGTTCTTC
TRBJ2-2 TRBV7-9 . . CASTFIRGRGSVTNTGELFF TGTGCCAGCACCTTTATCCGGGGCAGGGGTTCGGTAACGAACACCGGGGAGCTGTTTTTT
TRBJ2-7 TRBV12-3/TRBV12-4 many . CASSLSHSYEQYF TGTGCCAGCAGTTTAAGCCACTCCTACGAGCAGTACTTC
TRBJ1-1 TRBV20-1 many . CSARVGGDTEAFF TGCAGTGCTAGAGTCGGGGGGGACACTGAAGCTTTCTTT
TRBJ1-6 TRBV27 few . CASSSSSYNSPLHF TGTGCCAGCAGTTCCTCCTCCTATAATTCACCCCTCCACTTT
TRBJ2-1 TRBV4-1 few . CASSPGLTGYNEQFF TGCGCCAGCAGCCCCGGTTTGACTGGATACAATGAGCAGTTCTTC
TRBJ2-3 TRBV10-3 . . CAIGSGEVDTQYF TGTGCCATCGGGTCGGGAGAGGTAGATACGCAGTATTTT
TRBJ1-4 TRBV12-3/TRBV12-4 . . CASSNSATNEKLFF TGTGCCAGCAGTAACAGTGCAACTAATGAAAAACTGTTTTTT
TRBJ2-3 TRBV20-1 many TRBD2 CSATWSSGRTDTQYF TGCAGTGCTACCTGGTCTAGCGGGCGCACAGATACGCAGTATTTT
TRBJ2-7 TRBV28 many . CASSPGVSRYEQYF TGTGCCAGCAGTCCCGGGGTTTCTAGGTACGAGCAGTACTTC
TRBJ2-1 TRBV30 few . CAWSVLSGVYNEQFF TGTGCCTGGAGTGTACTTAGCGGAGTCTACAATGAGCAGTTCTTC
TRBJ2-1 TRBV24-1 many . CATSDFYNEQFF TGTGCCACCAGTGACTTTTACAATGAGCAGTTCTTC